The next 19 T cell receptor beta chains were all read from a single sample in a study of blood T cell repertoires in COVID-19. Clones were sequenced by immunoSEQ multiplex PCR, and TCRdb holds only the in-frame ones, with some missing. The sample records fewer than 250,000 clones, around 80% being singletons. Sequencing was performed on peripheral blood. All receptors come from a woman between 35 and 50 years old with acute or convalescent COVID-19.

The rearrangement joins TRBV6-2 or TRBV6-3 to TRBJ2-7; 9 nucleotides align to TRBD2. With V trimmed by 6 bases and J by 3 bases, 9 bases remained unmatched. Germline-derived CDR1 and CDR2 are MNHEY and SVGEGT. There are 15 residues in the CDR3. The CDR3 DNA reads TGTGCCAGCAGACCTAGCGGGGTAACATTCTACGAGCAGTACTTC. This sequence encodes CASRPSGVTFYEQYF.

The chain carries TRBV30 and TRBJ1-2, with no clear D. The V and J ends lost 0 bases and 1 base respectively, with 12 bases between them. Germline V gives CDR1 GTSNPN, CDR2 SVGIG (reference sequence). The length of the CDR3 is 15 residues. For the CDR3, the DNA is TGTGCCTGGAGTGTAGAGGAAAATTTTAACTATGGCTACACCTTC. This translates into CAWSVEENFNYGYTF.

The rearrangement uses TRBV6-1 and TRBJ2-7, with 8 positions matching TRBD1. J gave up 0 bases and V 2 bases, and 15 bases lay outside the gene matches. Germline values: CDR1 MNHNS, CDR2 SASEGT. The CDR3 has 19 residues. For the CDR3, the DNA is TGTGCCAGCAGTGAAATACCAGGGGGCTCGGCATACAGCTCCTACGAGCAGTACTTC. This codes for CASSEIPGGSAYSSYEQYF.

CDR3 protein: CASSLGTSRTGELFF. The CDR3 nucleotides read TGTGCCAGCAGCTTGGGGACTAGCCGCACCGGGGAGCTGTTTTTT. The chain recombines TRBV5-8 with TRBJ2-2, with 8 bases lining up with TRBD2. Losses at the gene ends were 0 bases for V and 4 bases for J; bases not matched to a gene: 2. The length of the CDR3 is 15 residues. Germline lookup yields CDR1 SGHTS and CDR2 YDEGEE.

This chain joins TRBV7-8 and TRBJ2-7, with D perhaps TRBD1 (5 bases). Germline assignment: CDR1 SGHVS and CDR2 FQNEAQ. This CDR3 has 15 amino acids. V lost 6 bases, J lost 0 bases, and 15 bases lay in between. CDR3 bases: TGTGCCAGCAGAGTGTTCCCAGGGAACTCCTACGAGCAGTACTTC. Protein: CASRVFPGNSYEQYF.

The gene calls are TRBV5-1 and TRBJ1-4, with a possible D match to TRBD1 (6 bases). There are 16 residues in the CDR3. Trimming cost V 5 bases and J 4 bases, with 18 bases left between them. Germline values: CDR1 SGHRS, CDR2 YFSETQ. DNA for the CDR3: TGCGCCAGCAGGCCGCACACGGGACAACTTAATGAAAAACTGTTTTTT. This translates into CASRPHTGQLNEKLFF. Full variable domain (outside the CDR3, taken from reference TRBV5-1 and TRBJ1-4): KAGVTQTPRYLIKTRGQQVTLSCSPISGHRSVSWYQQTPGQGLQFLFEYFSETQRNKGNFPGRFSGRQFSNSRSEMNVSTLELGDSALYLCASRPHTGQLNEKLFFGSGTQLSVL.

CDR3 in DNA: TGTGCCAGCGCGACTAGCGGGGCCGCAACTGTCTCCTACAATGAGCAGTTCTTC. Its translation is CASATSGAATVSYNEQFF. The rearrangement uses TRBV19 and TRBJ2-1, with 11 bases identical to TRBD2. The CDR3 is 18 residues long. Germline-derived CDR1 and CDR2 are LNHDA and SQIVND (reference sequence). The V and J ends lost 9 bases and 0 bases, in that order; junction bases with no gene match: 13.

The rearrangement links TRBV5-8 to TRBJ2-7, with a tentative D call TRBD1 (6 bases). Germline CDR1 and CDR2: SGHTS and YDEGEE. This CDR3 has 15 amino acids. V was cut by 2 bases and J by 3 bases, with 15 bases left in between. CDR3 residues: CASSLGTRKIYEQYF. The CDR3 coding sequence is TGTGCCAGCAGCTTAGGGACAAGGAAAATCTACGAGCAGTACTTC.

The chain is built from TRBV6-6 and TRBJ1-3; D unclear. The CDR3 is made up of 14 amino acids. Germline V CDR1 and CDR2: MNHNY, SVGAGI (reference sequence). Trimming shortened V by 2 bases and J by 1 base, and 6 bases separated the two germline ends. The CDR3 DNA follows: TGTGCCAGCAGTTACGGTCAGTCTGGAAACACCATATATTTT. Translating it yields CASSYGQSGNTIYF.

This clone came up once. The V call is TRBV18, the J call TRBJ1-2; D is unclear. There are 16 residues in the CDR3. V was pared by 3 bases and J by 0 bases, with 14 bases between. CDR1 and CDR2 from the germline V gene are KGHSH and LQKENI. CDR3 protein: CASSPTRELANYGYTF. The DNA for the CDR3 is TGTGCCAGCTCACCTACAAGGGAACTAGCTAACTATGGCTACACCTTC.

CDR3 DNA: TGTGCCAGCAGCCTGGAGCGGGACTTAGGGGAGACCCAGTACTTC. This encodes CASSLERDLGETQYF. The rearrangement joins TRBV3-1 (or the pseudogene TRBV3-2) to TRBJ2-5; 7 bases are a match to TRBD2. CDR1 and CDR2 from the germline V gene are LGHDT and YNNKEL (reference sequence). CDR3 length: 15 amino acids. J gave up 5 bases and V 4 bases, and 10 bases lay outside the gene matches.

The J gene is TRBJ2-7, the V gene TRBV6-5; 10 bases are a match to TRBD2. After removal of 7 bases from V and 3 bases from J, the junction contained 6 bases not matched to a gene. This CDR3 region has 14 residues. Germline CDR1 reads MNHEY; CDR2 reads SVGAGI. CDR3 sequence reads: CASTELAGNYEQYF. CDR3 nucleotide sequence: TGTGCCAGCACCGAACTAGCGGGGAACTACGAGCAGTACTTC.

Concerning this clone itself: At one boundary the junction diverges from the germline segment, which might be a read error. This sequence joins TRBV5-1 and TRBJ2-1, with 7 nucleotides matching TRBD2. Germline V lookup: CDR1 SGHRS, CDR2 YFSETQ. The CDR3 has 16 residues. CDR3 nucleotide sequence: TGCGCCAGCAGCTTGGGGGGCCCCCGGGACTACGATGAGCAGTTCTTC. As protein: CASSLGGPRDYDEQFF.

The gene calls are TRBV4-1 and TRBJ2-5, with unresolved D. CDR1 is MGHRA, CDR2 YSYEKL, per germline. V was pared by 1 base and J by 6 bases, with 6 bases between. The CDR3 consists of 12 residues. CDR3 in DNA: TGCGCCAGCAGCCAAGCTGGCCAGACCCAGTACTTC. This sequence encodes CASSQAGQTQYF.

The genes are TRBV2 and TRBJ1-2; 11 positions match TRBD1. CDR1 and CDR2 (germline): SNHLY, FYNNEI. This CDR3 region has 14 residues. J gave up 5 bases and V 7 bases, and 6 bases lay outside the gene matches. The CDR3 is CASTRTGGRYGYTF. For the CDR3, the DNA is TGTGCCAGCACTCGGACAGGGGGCAGGTATGGCTACACCTTC.

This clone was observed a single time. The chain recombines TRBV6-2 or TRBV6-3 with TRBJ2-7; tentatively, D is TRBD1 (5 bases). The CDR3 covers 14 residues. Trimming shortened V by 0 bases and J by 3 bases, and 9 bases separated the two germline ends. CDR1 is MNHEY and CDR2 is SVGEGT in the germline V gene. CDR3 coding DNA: TGTGCCAGCAGTTACTCGAGCCAGGGCTACGAGCAGTACTTC. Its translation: CASSYSSQGYEQYF.

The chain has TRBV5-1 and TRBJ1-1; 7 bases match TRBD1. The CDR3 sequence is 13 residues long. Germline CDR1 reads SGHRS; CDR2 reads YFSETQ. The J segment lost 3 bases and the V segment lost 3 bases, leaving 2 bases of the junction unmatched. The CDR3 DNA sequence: TGCGCCAGCAGCTACGACAGGGACACTGAAGCTTTCTTT. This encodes CASSYDRDTEAFF.

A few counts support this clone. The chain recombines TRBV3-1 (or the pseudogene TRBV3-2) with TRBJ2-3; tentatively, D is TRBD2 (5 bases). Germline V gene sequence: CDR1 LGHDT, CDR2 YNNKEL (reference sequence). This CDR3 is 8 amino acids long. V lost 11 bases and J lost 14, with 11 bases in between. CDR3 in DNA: TGTGCCCGTTCCCGGGGGTATTTT. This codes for CARSRGYF.

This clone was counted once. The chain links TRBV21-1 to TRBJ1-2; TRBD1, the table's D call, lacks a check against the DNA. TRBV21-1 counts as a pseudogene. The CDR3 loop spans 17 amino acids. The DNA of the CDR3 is TGTGCCAGCAGCAAGGTCCCGGGACAGGGTCGTCCGGGCGGCTACACCTTC. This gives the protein CASSKVPGQGRPGGYTF.